The source of this TCR beta chain is a study of cytomegalovirus exposure and HLA in healthy donors. Study-wide results and limits: In a later analysis, HLA-associated TCR beta chains were more clonally expanded than equally common others.

As concerns this clone: Its matching antigen is unknown.

This CDR3 is 15 amino acids long. Per the germline V gene, CDR1 is SGHAT and CDR2 is FQNNGV. Trimming took off 1 base at V and 2 bases at J, with 12 bases between the two ends. Primers for the PCR totalled 60 Vbeta and 13 Jbeta. Method: immunoSEQ multiplex PCR; TCRdb's copy keeps in-frame clones and lacks some. The table lists 100,000 to 150,000 clones, 77% of them singletons. The chain carries TRBV11-2 and TRBJ2-7, with a tentative D call TRBD1 (6 bases). The source of this sequence is a woman in her sixties or seventies in good health and CMV-seronegative. The sequenced sample consisted of PBMCs. The CDR3 coding sequence is TGTGCCAGCAGCTTAGGAGGGGGAGAGGCCTACGAGCAGTACTTC. Translating it yields CASSLGGGEAYEQYF.